The next 9 T cell receptor beta chains were all read from a single sample in a study of blood T cell repertoires in COVID-19. Clones were sequenced by immunoSEQ multiplex PCR, and TCRdb holds only the in-frame ones, with some missing. The table has more than 250,000 clones, around 90% seen once. Material: peripheral blood. The receptors come from a human donor in a cohort sampled during active COVID-19.

V is TRBV11-2 and J is TRBJ2-2; D might be TRBD1 (5 bases). Trimming removed 1 base at V and 6 bases at J, with 12 bases between. Germline CDR1 SGHAT, CDR2 FQNNGV. CDR3 length: 15 amino acids. The CDR3 nucleotides are TGTGCCAGCAGCTTAGGGGGCAGGCTAGCCGGGGAGCTGTTTTTT. This sequence encodes CASSLGGRLAGELFF.

The chain is built from TRBV19 and TRBJ2-7; a possible D gene is TRBD1 (7 bases). V was pared by 3 bases and J by 2 bases, with 20 bases between. The CDR3 loop spans 17 amino acids. Looked up from germline, CDR1 is LNHDA and CDR2 is SQIVND (reference sequence). This chain's CDR3 is CASSIQGGGQDAYEQYF. DNA for the CDR3: TGTGCCAGTAGTATCCAGGGAGGAGGACAGGATGCCTACGAGCAGTACTTC.

V gene TRBV6-2 or TRBV6-3 combines with J gene TRBJ2-1; D might be TRBD1 (5 bases). Germline V gene data show CDR1 as MNHEY and CDR2 as SVGEGT. This CDR3 has 12 amino acids. V lost 2 bases and J lost 10, with 9 bases in between. The CDR3 region has the DNA TGTGCCAGCAGTTACCCCAACAGGGAGCAGTTCTTC. It specifies CASSYPNREQFF.

The chain has TRBV25-1 and TRBJ1-6; no clear D gene. Per germline, CDR1 MGHDK and CDR2 SYGVNS. Trimming cost V 2 bases and J 10 bases, with 12 bases left between them. The CDR3 sequence is 14 residues long. The CDR3 spells CASSERPRVSPLHF. The CDR3 DNA reads TGTGCCAGCAGTGAACGTCCACGGGTATCACCCCTCCACTTT.

The CDR3 reads CASGRREGETQYF. The DNA for the CDR3 is TGTGCCAGTGGCAGAAGGGAGGGAGAGACCCAGTACTTC. The rearrangement links TRBV19 to TRBJ2-5, with 7 bases aligning to TRBD2. From germline, CDR1 is LNHDA and CDR2 SQIVND (reference sequence). The trim removed 8 bases at V and 4 bases at J, leaving 7 bases unmatched. CDR3 length: 13 residues.

The chain employs TRBV30 and TRBJ2-7, with D perhaps TRBD2 (6 bases). The V gene lost 5 bases and the J gene lost 3 bases, with 17 bases spanning the gap. Germline CDR1 GTSNPN, CDR2 SVGIG (reference sequence). The CDR3 contains 14 residues. CDR3 nucleotides: TGTGCCTGGGGGGATGGGGGGAAAGTCTACGAGCAGTACTTC. Translation: CAWGDGGKVYEQYF.

V is TRBV9 and J is TRBJ2-1, with unresolved D. In germline, CDR1 is SGDLS, CDR2 YYNGEE. This CDR3 region has 13 residues. V gave up 0 bases and J gave up 4 bases, with 5 bases separating them. CDR3 nucleotide sequence: TGTGCCAGCAGCGTAGCCCGTTACAATGAGCAGTTCTTC. This codes for CASSVARYNEQFF.

J is TRBJ2-7 and V is TRBV5-4; 7 nucleotides line up with TRBD1. J lost 2 bases, V lost 4 bases, and 9 bases had no gene match. Germline V gene lookup returns CDR1 SGHNT and CDR2 YYREEE (reference sequence). The CDR3 covers 15 residues. CDR3 sequence (DNA): TGTGCCAGCAGCCCCATTACAGGGGACCCCTACGAGCAGTACTTC. As protein: CASSPITGDPYEQYF.

The V gene is TRBV5-1, the J gene TRBJ2-7; 7 bases line up with TRBD2. The CDR3 is made up of 14 amino acids. J lost 5 bases, V lost 0 bases, and 5 bases had no gene match. Germline CDR1 SGHRS, CDR2 YFSETQ. The CDR3 spells CASSLASGIHEQYF. CDR3 bases: TGCGCCAGCAGCTTGGCCAGCGGGATACACGAGCAGTACTTC.